This T cell receptor beta chain is drawn from a study of vaccination and CD4 T cells after COVID-19. Study-wide results and limits: A nonsignificant rise from about 20 to 38 was seen in the median number of SARS-CoV-2-reactive clonotypes.

About this clonotype itself: No antigen is known for it.

Dates of PCR positivity, March to December 2020, preceded the US Alpha, Beta and Delta variants. TCRdb called the PCR reads again in MiXCR, with one record for every CDR3 protein. The sample lists just over 20,000 distinct CDR3 sequences; about three fifths were seen once. Sequences were derived from CD4+ T cells from blood, sampled before SARS-CoV-2 vaccination. This clonotype originated in a human donor who had recovered from COVID-19.

Here the CDR3 DNA reads TGTGCCAGCAGCTTCGCAATAACCGGGGAGCTGTTTTTT. Translating gives CASSFAITGELFF. The chain carries TRBV11-1 and TRBJ2-2; no firm D call. The CDR3 totals 13 residues. With 3 bases removed from V and 5 bases from J, the gap between germline ends came to 7 bases. The V gene's germline CDR1 is SGHAT and CDR2 FQDESV (reference sequence).